The source of this TCR beta chain is a study of T cells in Graves' hyperthyroidism and ophthalmopathy. Overall study: Prior to any treatment, at the point of initial diagnosis, peripheral blood was collected. Study-wide points: Blood also carried most thyroid clonotypes expanded above 0.001.

Diagnosis rested on symptoms, serum thyroxine and TRAb, thyroid ultrasound, and orbital computed tomography. Between the trimmed V and J ends, which lost 3 bases and 3 bases, there was a span of 11 bases. The CDR3 extends over 14 amino acids. The investigators amplified TCR beta CDR3 regions from RNA transcripts. HTBI primers drove first-round RT-PCR of the TCR CDR3. A single record per CDR3 protein comes from TCRdb applying MiXCR to the multiplex PCR reads. This table has roughly 520,000 distinct CDR3 sequences, approximately 25% appearing once. To note about this clonotype: Antigen unknown.

The receptor comes from a woman aged 30 to 39 with Graves' ophthalmopathy. V usage is TRBV12-3 or TRBV12-4 and J usage is TRBJ1-2; no firm D call. What was sequenced was blood. CDR3 DNA: TGTGCCAGCAGTTTTGGGCAGATAGACTATGGCTACACCTTC. The encoded protein is CASSFGQIDYGYTF.